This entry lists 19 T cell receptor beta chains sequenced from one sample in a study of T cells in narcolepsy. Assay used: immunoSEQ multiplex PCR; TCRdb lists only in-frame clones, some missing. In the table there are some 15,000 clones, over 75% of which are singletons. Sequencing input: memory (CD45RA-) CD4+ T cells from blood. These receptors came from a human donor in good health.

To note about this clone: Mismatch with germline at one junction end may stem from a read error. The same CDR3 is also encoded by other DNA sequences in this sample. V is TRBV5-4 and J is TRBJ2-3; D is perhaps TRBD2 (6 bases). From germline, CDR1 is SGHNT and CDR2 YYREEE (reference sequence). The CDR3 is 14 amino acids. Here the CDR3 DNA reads TGTGCTAGCAGCCGGGAGCCCCGCACAGATACGCAGTATTTT. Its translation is CASSREPRTDTQYF.

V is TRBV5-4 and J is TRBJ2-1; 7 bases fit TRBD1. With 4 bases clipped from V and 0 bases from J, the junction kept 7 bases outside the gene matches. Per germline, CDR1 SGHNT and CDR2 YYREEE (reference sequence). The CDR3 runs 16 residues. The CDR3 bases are TGTGCCAGCAGCGCAAACAGGGGAAGCTCCTACAATGAGCAGTTCTTC. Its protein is CASSANRGSSYNEQFF.

CDR3 in amino acids: CASSGEGHYGEQYF. The CDR3, as DNA: TGCGCCAGCAGCGGCGAGGGACACTACGGCGAGCAGTACTTC. This chain joins TRBV5-1 and TRBJ2-5, with D possibly TRBD1 on 6 matching bases. Gene TRBJ2-7 matches the end of the DNA better, so the J call may be wrong. CDR1 SGHRS and CDR2 YFSETQ come from the germline V gene. This CDR3 has 14 amino acids.

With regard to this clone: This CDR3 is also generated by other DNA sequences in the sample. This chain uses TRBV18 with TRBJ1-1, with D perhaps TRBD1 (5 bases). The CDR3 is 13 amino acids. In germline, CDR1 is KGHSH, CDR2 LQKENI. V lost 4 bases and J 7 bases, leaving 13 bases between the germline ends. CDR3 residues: CASSLPGGVEAFF. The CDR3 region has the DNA TGTGCCAGCTCACTGCCGGGGGGGGTTGAAGCTTTCTTT.

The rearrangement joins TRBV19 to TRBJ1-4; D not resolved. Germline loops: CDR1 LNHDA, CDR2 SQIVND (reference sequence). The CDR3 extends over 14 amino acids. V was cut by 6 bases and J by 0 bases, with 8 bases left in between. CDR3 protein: CASRDPATNEKLFF. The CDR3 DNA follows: TGTGCCAGTAGGGACCCTGCAACTAATGAAAAACTGTTTTTT.

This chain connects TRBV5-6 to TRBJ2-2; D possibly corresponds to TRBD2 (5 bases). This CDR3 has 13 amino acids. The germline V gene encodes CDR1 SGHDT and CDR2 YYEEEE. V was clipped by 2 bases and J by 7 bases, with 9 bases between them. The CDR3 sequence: CASSFTRVGELFF. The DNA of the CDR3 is TGTGCCAGCAGCTTCACTAGAGTCGGGGAGCTGTTTTTT.

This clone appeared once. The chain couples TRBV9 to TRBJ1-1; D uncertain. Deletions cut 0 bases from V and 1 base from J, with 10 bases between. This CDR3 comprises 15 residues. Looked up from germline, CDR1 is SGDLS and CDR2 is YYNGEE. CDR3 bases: TGTGCCAGCAGCGTAGGCAGCAGAGAGAACACTGAAGCTTTCTTT. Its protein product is CASSVGSRENTEAFF.

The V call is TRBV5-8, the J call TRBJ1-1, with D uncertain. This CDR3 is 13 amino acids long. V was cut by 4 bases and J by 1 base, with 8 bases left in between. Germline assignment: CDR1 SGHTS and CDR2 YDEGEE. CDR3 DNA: TGTGCCAGCAGCGCCCGCCGGAACACTGAAGCTTTCTTT. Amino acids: CASSARRNTEAFF.

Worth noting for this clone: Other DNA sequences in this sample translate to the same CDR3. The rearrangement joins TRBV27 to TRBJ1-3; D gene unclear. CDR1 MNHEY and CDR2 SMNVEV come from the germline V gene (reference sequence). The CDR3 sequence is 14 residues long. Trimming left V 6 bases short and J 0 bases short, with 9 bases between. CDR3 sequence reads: CASRQTYSGNTIYF. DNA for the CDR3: TGTGCCAGCAGGCAAACATACTCTGGAAACACCATATATTTT.

The CDR3 loop reads CASSLYRGTENNEQFF. In DNA form, the CDR3 reads TGTGCCAGCAGCTTATACAGGGGAACGGAGAACAATGAGCAGTTCTTC. The chain joins TRBV5-4 to TRBJ2-1; 7 bases agree with TRBD1. The CDR3 has 16 residues. Germline V lookup: CDR1 SGHNT, CDR2 YYREEE (reference sequence). V dropped 2 bases and J dropped 5; count of bases not matched to a gene: 10.

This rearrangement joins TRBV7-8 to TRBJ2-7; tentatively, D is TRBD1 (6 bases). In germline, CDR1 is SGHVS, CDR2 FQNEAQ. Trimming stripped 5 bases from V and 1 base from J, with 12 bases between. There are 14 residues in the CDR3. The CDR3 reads CASSPRGESYEQYF. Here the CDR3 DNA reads TGTGCCAGCAGCCCCAGGGGAGAGTCCTACGAGCAGTACTTC.

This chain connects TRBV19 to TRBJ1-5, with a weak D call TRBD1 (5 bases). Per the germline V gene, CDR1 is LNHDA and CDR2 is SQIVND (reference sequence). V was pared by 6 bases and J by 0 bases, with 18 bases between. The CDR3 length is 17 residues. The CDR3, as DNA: TGTGCCAGTAGAGAAGGGGCTCGTCAGGATAGCAATCAGCCCCAGCATTTT. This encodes CASREGARQDSNQPQHF.

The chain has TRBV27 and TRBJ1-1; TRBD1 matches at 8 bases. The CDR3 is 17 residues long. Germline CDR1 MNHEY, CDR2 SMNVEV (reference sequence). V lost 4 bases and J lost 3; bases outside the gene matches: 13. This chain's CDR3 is CASSWRTGRGPDTEAFF. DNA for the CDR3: TGTGCCAGCAGTTGGCGGACAGGGCGGGGTCCGGACACTGAAGCTTTCTTT.

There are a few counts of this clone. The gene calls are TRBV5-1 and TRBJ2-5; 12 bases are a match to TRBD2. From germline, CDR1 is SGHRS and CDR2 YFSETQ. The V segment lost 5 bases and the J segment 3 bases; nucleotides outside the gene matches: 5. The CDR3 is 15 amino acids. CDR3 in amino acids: CASSPSGGEEETQYF. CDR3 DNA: TGCGCCAGCAGTCCTAGCGGGGGGGAGGAAGAGACCCAGTACTTC.

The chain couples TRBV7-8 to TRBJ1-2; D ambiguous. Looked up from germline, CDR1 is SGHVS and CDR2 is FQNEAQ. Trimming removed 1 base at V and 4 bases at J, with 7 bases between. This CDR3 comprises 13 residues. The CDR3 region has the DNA TGTGCCAGCAGCTTAGAGGAGACCTATGGCTACACCTTC. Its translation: CASSLEETYGYTF.

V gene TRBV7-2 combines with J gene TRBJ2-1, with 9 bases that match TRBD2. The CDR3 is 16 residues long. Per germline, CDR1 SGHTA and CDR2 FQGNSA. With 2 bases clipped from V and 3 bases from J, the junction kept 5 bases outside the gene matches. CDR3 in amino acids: CASSLIGGRVYNEQFF. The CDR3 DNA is TGTGCCAGCAGCTTAATCGGCGGGAGGGTCTACAATGAGCAGTTCTTC.

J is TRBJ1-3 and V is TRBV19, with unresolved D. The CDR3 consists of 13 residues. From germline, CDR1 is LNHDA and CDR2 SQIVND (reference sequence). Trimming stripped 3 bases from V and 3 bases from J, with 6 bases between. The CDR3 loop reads CASSIPGGNTIYF. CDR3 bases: TGTGCCAGTAGTATTCCCGGTGGAAACACCATATATTTT. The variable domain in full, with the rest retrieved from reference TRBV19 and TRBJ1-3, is DGGITQSPKYLFRKEGQNVTLSCEQNLNHDAMYWYRQDPGQGLRLIYYSQIVNDFQKGDIAEGYSVSREKKESFPLTVTSAQKNPTAFYLCASSIPGGNTIYFGEGSWLTVV.

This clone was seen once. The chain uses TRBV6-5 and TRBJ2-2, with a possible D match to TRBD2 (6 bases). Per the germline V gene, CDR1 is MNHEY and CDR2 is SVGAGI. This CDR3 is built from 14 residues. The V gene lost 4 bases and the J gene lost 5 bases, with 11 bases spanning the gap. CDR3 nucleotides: TGTGCCAGCAGTTTCGCACGGGGGACCGGGGAGCTGTTTTTT. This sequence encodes CASSFARGTGELFF.

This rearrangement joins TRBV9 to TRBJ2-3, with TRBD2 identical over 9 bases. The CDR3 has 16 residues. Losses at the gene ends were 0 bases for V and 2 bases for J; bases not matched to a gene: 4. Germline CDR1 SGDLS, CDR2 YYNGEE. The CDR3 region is CASSVGRGGDTDTQYF. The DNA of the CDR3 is TGTGCCAGCAGCGTAGGGCGGGGGGGCGACACAGATACGCAGTATTTT.